This is a list of T cell receptor beta chains from one sample in a study of T cells expressing NK-cell markers. Reprocessing the 5' RACE reads, TCRdb reports a single entry for every CDR3 protein and omits DNA. The listing records roughly 8,100 distinct CDR3 sequences. The specimen was blood T cells: a sorted CD56 or NKG2C T cell subset, CD4+ or CD8+ T cells, or bulk PBMC T cells (not recorded which). The source is a man in his late teens or twenties in good health. Each CDR3 is given with its conserved first and last residue. Not every row has a clone size; where given, it reads once, few, many or a size class.

v_call	j_call	clone_size	cdr3_aa
TRBV12-3/TRBV12-4	TRBJ1-5	.	CASSLSPRPQHF
TRBV7-9	TRBJ2-3	medium-sized	CASSPPLGGRTDTQYF
TRBV5-1	TRBJ2-5	.	CASSFGETQYF
TRBV6-5	TRBJ2-3	.	CASSYRAGAEDTQYF
TRBV10-3	TRBJ2-3	medium-sized	CAIRGGAHSTDTQYF
TRBV20-1	TRBJ1-1	.	CSAEPGQDTEAFF
TRBV7-6	TRBJ2-5	.	CASSSTGTGSVTQYF
TRBV20-1	TRBJ2-2	medium-sized	CSARPYTGELFF
TRBV18	TRBJ1-6	.	CASSPPRDAYYNSPLHF
TRBV28	TRBJ1-5	large	CASSPINPGPSNQPQHF
TRBV19	TRBJ2-7	medium-sized	CASSVRGLNEQYF
TRBV5-1	TRBJ2-2	medium-sized	CASRQQGNTGELFF
TRBV12-3/TRBV12-4	TRBJ2-3	medium-sized	CASSGTDTDTQYF
TRBV9	TRBJ2-7	medium-sized	CASSVGGQGAYEQYF
TRBV2	TRBJ2-3	.	CASSGWAPDTQYF
TRBV20-1	TRBJ1-4	medium-sized	CSARGWGANNEKLFF
TRBV11-2	TRBJ2-6	.	CASSESRANVLTF
TRBV20-1	TRBJ2-2	.	CSARPLLAGETGELFF
TRBV29-1	TRBJ2-3	medium-sized	CSVVGGHTQYF
TRBV6-5	TRBJ2-5	.	CASSSPGVQETQYF
TRBV4-3	TRBJ2-7	.	CASSQTGTASYEQYF
TRBV20-1	TRBJ2-2	.	CSARRANTGELFF
TRBV7-9	TRBJ2-1	.	CASSLANLVGHKWYNEQFF
TRBV24-1	TRBJ1-2	.	CATSDKRTDYGYTF
TRBV5-1	TRBJ2-1	medium-sized	CASSRLTSGGNNEQFF
TRBV28	TRBJ2-2	.	CASYPVVAENTGELFF
TRBV5-1	TRBJ2-1	.	CASSFPGAGNNEQFF
TRBV4-1	TRBJ2-1	medium-sized	CASSQHNKDAEQFF
TRBV19	TRBJ2-1	.	CASSIPMTDNEQFF
TRBV29-1	TRBJ1-2	medium-sized	CSVADRVYGYTF
TRBV19	TRBJ1-2	medium-sized	CASSKGFSTANYGYTF
TRBV4-2	TRBJ2-7	medium-sized	CASSLRQGVISSHYEQYF
TRBV5-6	TRBJ2-3	.	CASSTGSLDTQYF
TRBV7-6	TRBJ2-7	.	CASSPTGGPYEQYF
TRBV4-1	TRBJ2-2	.	CASSQWTADTGELFF
TRBV5-1	TRBJ2-3	.	CASSLAGGLDTQYF
TRBV6-4	TRBJ2-1	.	CASSRQGAPRNEQFF
TRBV29-1	TRBJ2-4	.	CSVAWDKNIQYF
TRBV5-1	TRBJ1-1	.	CASSLDRGTVNTEAFF
TRBV27	TRBJ2-5	.	CASSTEFQETQYF
TRBV28	TRBJ1-4	.	CASTWGTVNEKLFF
TRBV29-1	TRBJ1-1	medium-sized	CSVEDVNTEAFF
TRBV7-6	TRBJ2-1	medium-sized	CASSDLLDTEQFF
TRBV15	TRBJ2-1	medium-sized	CATSRDADSSYNEQFF
TRBV7-3	TRBJ2-2	medium-sized	CASSFSTGELFF
TRBV4-2	TRBJ2-7	.	CASSQDPASGSDEQYF
TRBV6-6	TRBJ2-1	medium-sized	CASRDTNEQFF
TRBV7-9	TRBJ1-1	.	CASSSIPTEAFF
TRBV4-1	TRBJ2-3	.	CASSLTGTSGITDTQYF
TRBV10-3	TRBJ2-3	.	CAISESEDTQYF
TRBV10-3	TRBJ1-2	.	CAISESGGENYGYTF
TRBV29-1	TRBJ1-1	.	CSVEDRVEGAFF
TRBV5-4	TRBJ1-1	medium-sized	CASSPVGDIEAFF
TRBV10-3	TRBJ2-1	medium-sized	CAISDSTASVGQFF
TRBV18	TRBJ1-2	.	CASSPRQAYGYTF
TRBV9	TRBJ2-1	.	CASSVGQYNEQFF
TRBV29-1	TRBJ2-1	medium-sized	CSVFYRRTYNEQFF